The present TCR beta chain was sequenced within a study of CD8+ T cells in alopecia areata. It was cDNA, reverse transcribed from extracted RNA, that served as the sequencing template. Sequencing used immunoSEQ multiplex PCR; TCRdb keeps in-frame clones, though not all of them. Of hundreds of thousands of clones detected, about 60% appear once; the ten largest clones hold under 0.5%. V lost 5 bases and J lost 0; bases outside the gene matches: 7. The CDR3 has 15 amino acids. Looked up from germline, CDR1 is MNHEY and CDR2 is SMNVEV (reference sequence). The receptor was derived from a human donor with alopecia areata. V and J are TRBV27 and TRBJ2-7; 7 bases map to TRBD2. The sample here was CD4+ T cells sorted from blood, taken at week 0. Here the CDR3 reads CASSGGIAGSYEQYF. CDR3 sequence (DNA): TGTGCCAGCAGTGGAGGCATAGCGGGCTCCTACGAGCAGTACTTC.